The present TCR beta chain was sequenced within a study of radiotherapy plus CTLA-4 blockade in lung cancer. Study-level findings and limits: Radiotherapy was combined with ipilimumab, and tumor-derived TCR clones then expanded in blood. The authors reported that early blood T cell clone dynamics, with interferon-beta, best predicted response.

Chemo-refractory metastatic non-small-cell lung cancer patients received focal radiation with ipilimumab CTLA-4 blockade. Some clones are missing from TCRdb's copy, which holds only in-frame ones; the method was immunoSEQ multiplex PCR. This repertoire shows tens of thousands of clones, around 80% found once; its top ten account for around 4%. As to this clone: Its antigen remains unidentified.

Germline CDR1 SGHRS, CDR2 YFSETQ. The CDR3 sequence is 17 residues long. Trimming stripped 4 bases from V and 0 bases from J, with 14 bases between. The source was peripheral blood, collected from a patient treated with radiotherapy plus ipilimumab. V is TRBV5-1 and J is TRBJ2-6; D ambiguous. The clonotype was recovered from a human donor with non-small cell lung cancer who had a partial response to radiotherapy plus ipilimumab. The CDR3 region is CASSQRTVGSGANVLTF. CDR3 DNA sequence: TGCGCCAGCAGCCAGAGAACAGTGGGCTCTGGGGCCAACGTCCTGACTTTC.